These 10 T cell receptor beta chains were sequenced from one sample in a study of blood T cell repertoires in COVID-19. Sequencing used immunoSEQ multiplex PCR; TCRdb keeps in-frame clones, though not all of them. The sample carries a few hundred thousand clones, 70% to 90% recorded once. Source material: PBMCs or T cells enriched from blood (not recorded which). These receptors were obtained from a woman aged 25 to 45 who had been exposed to COVID-19.

The chain employs TRBV30 and TRBJ2-7, with D possibly being TRBD1 (5 bases). Trimming removed 3 bases at V and 2 bases at J, with 11 bases between. The CDR3 is 13 residues long. CDR1 and CDR2 from the germline V gene are GTSNPN and SVGIG (reference sequence). The CDR3 here is CAWRTESPYEQYF. CDR3 DNA: TGTGCCTGGAGGACAGAGAGTCCCTACGAGCAGTACTTC.

This clone turned up a few times. The chain couples TRBV19 to TRBJ1-1, with a possible D match to TRBD1 (5 bases). This CDR3 spans 15 amino acids. Germline lookup yields CDR1 LNHDA and CDR2 SQIVND (reference sequence). V shed 2 bases and J shed 1 base, with 11 bases lying between them. The CDR3 DNA follows: TGTGCCAGTAGTATATCGGGGGACGGGAACACTGAAGCTTTCTTT. Its protein product is CASSISGDGNTEAFF.

CDR3 bases: TGTGCCAGCAGCTTAAGGCGGCCTGGGGCCAACGTCCTGACTTTC. This codes for CASSLRRPGANVLTF. The chain carries TRBV11-2 and TRBJ2-6; D uncertain. CDR1 is SGHAT, CDR2 FQNNGV, per germline. The CDR3 covers 15 residues. Trimming removed 2 bases from V and 2 bases from J, with 7 bases in between.

V is TRBV7-8 and J is TRBJ1-1; TRBD1 matches at 9 bases. This CDR3 contains 15 residues. Germline V gene data show CDR1 as SGHVS and CDR2 as FQNEAQ. Trimming removed 0 bases from V and 7 bases from J; junction bases left unmatched: 6. This CDR3 reads CASSLAPTGGFEAFF. CDR3 nucleotides: TGTGCCAGCAGCTTAGCCCCCACAGGGGGCTTTGAAGCTTTCTTT.

This rearrangement joins TRBV18 to TRBJ1-6; D not certain. The V gene's germline CDR1 is KGHSH and CDR2 LQKENI. V was pared by 3 bases and J by 11 bases, with 8 bases between. The CDR3 sequence is 12 residues long. Written as DNA, the CDR3 is TGTGCCAGCTCACCTGGGCCTCCACCCCTCCACTTT. Its translation: CASSPGPPPLHF.

The rearrangement links TRBV24-1 to TRBJ2-5, with 9 bases aligning to TRBD1. In germline, CDR1 is KGHDR, CDR2 SFDVKD. The CDR3 length is 15 residues. J gave up 5 bases and V 4 bases, and 7 bases lay outside the gene matches. The CDR3 bases are TGTGCCACCAGTGAGACACAGGGGGCCCGGGAGACCCAGTACTTC. Translated: CATSETQGARETQYF.

The chain recombines TRBV19 with TRBJ2-7; D is unclear. The CDR3 runs to 13 residues. From germline, CDR1 is LNHDA and CDR2 SQIVND (reference sequence). Trimming removed 5 bases from V and 2 bases from J, with 10 bases in between. The CDR3 protein is CASSPGQAYEQYF. The CDR3 DNA reads as TGTGCCAGTAGTCCTGGCCAGGCCTACGAGCAGTACTTC.

CDR3: CASSQSGGTDTQYF. CDR3 nucleotide sequence: TGTGCCAGCAGCCAATCGGGGGGCACAGATACGCAGTATTTT. The chain employs TRBV3-1 (or the pseudogene TRBV3-2) and TRBJ2-3; possible D gene TRBD2, 6 bases. The V gene's germline CDR1 is LGHDT and CDR2 YNNKEL (reference sequence). The CDR3 is 14 amino acids. Trimming removed 2 bases from V and 1 base from J, with 7 bases in between.

The chain employs TRBV5-6 and TRBJ1-2, with a tentative D call TRBD1 (6 bases). CDR1 is SGHDT, CDR2 YYEEEE, per germline. The CDR3 length is 15 residues. V shed 6 bases and J shed 8 bases, with 23 bases lying between them. Here the CDR3 reads CASTSKSRGGLGYTF. DNA of the CDR3: TGTGCCAGCACGTCTAAAAGCAGGGGAGGGCTGGGCTACACCTTC.

This chain joins TRBV27 and TRBJ1-1; D is unresolved. The CDR3 covers 16 residues. Germline-derived CDR1 and CDR2 are MNHEY and SMNVEV (reference sequence). Trimming removed 2 bases from V and 0 bases from J, with 13 bases in between. The CDR3 here is CASSLGLQLMNTEAFF. DNA of the CDR3: TGTGCCAGCAGTTTAGGTCTACAACTAATGAACACTGAAGCTTTCTTT.